The 12 T cell receptor beta chains listed next were all sequenced from one sample in a study of graft-versus-host responses after intestinal transplantation. Their cognate antigens are unknown. The table came from immunoSEQ multiplex PCR; TCRdb's copy has only in-frame clones and leaves some out. Among tens of thousands of clones listed, roughly 92% were seen once. The sequenced sample was unstimulated CD4+ T cells sorted from spleen or lymph node cells, obtained before intestinal transplant. The receptors shown here come from a human donor who received an intestinal transplant.

The CDR3 loop is CASSFPSGRSNEQFF. Written as DNA, the CDR3 is TGTGCCAGCAGTTTTCCTAGCGGGAGAAGCAATGAGCAGTTCTTC. The rearrangement links TRBV28 to TRBJ2-1, with 10 bases that match TRBD2. The CDR3 has 15 residues. V gave up 3 bases and J gave up 6 bases; unmatched junction bases: 5. The germline CDR1 and CDR2 sequences are MDHEN and SYDVKM. Based on the CDR3 plus reference TRBV28 and TRBJ2-1, the full variable domain is DVKVTQSSRYLVKRTGEKVFLECVQDMDHENMFWYRQDPGLGLRLIYFSYDVKMKEKGDIPEGYSVSREKKERFSLILESASTNQTSMYLCASSFPSGRSNEQFFGPGTRLTVL.

This clone has a single count. The V call is TRBV5-1, the J call TRBJ2-1; D may be TRBD1 (6 bases). V shed 0 bases and J shed 7 bases, with 14 bases lying between them. Germline CDR1 reads SGHRS; CDR2 reads YFSETQ. This CDR3 is built from 15 residues. CDR3 region: CASSLGTEVVNEQFF. The CDR3 nucleotides are TGCGCCAGCAGCTTGGGGACAGAGGTCGTGAATGAGCAGTTCTTC.

This clone appeared a single time. This chain uses TRBV5-6 with TRBJ2-1, with D uncertain. Looked up from germline, CDR1 is SGHDT and CDR2 is YYEEEE. The CDR3 has 16 residues. The germline V and J ends were trimmed by 2 bases and 0 bases, with 12 bases remaining between them. The CDR3 DNA reads as TGTGCCAGCAGCTTCAACCTACTAAGCTCCTACAATGAGCAGTTCTTC. It codes for CASSFNLLSSYNEQFF.

The chain joins TRBV5-1 to TRBJ2-7; D tentatively fits TRBD1 or TRBD2 (6 bases each). Looked up from germline, CDR1 is SGHRS and CDR2 is YFSETQ. The CDR3 is 18 amino acids. V was pared by 8 bases and J by 4 bases, with 31 bases between. The CDR3 protein is CARGGHSLISGQIYEQYF. CDR3 DNA: TGCGCCAGGGGGGGACATTCTTTAATATCCGGGCAGATTTACGAGCAGTACTTC.

The V gene is TRBV5-6, the J gene TRBJ1-2; 8 bases align to TRBD1. Looked up from germline, CDR1 is SGHDT and CDR2 is YYEEEE. The CDR3 is 15 residues long. The J segment lost 0 bases and the V segment lost 3 bases, leaving 4 bases of the junction unmatched. CDR3 sequence (DNA): TGTGCCAGCAGCTCCGACAGGGGCTCTAACTATGGCTACACCTTC. This gives the protein CASSSDRGSNYGYTF.

To note about this clone: Other DNA sequences in the same sample also yield this CDR3. The chain is built from TRBV9 and TRBJ2-2; D ambiguous. V was cut by 0 bases and J by 9 bases, with 6 bases left in between. The germline CDR1 and CDR2 sequences are SGDLS and YYNGEE. The CDR3 is 12 residues long. As DNA, the CDR3 is TGTGCCAGCAGCGTAGTTGGCCGGGAGCTGTTTTTT. The encoded protein is CASSVVGRELFF.

This clone was observed a few times. The J gene is TRBJ2-7, the V gene TRBV7-9; 8 nucleotides agree with TRBD1. CDR1 and CDR2 from the germline V gene are SEHNR and FQNEAQ (reference sequence). This CDR3 region has 16 residues. The V segment lost 6 bases and the J segment 0 bases; nucleotides outside the gene matches: 10. The CDR3 is CASSTISGQDSYEQYF. The CDR3 bases are TGTGCCAGCAGTACCATCTCGGGACAGGACTCCTACGAGCAGTACTTC.

The chain couples TRBV6-5 to TRBJ2-7, with no clear D. The CDR3 length is 12 residues. CDR1 MNHEY and CDR2 SVGAGI come from the germline V gene. The ends were cut back, 6 bases at V and 2 bases at J, with 8 bases in the middle. The CDR3 DNA reads as TGTGCCAGCAGCCACAGAACCTACGAGCAGTACTTC. Protein product: CASSHRTYEQYF.

The J gene is TRBJ2-1, the V gene TRBV14, with 9 positions matching TRBD1. Germline V gene sequence: CDR1 SGHDN, CDR2 FVKESK. V trimming: 3 bases; J trimming: 2 bases; junction bases outside the gene matches: 14. This CDR3 has 19 amino acids. The CDR3 is CASSHLVPGQGITYNEQFF. The CDR3 DNA is TGTGCCAGCAGCCATCTAGTCCCGGGACAGGGAATAACCTACAATGAGCAGTTCTTC. The whole variable domain, filled in from reference TRBV14 and TRBJ2-1, reads EAGVTQFPSHSVIEKGQTVTLRCDPISGHDNLYWYRRVMGKEIKFLLHFVKESKQDESGMPNNRFLAERTGGTYSTLKVQPAELEDSGVYFCASSHLVPGQGITYNEQFFGPGTRLTVL.

The chain carries TRBV18 and TRBJ1-3; TRBD1 agrees at 7 bases. The CDR3 covers 15 residues. V shed 3 bases and J 0 bases; nucleotides not matched to a gene: 2. Looked up from germline, CDR1 is KGHSH and CDR2 is LQKENI. CDR3 nucleotides: TGTGCCAGCTCACCTCGACAGGGCTCTGGAAACACCATATATTTT. Translating gives CASSPRQGSGNTIYF.

This clone has just one count. V gene TRBV4-1 combines with J gene TRBJ1-3; D call uncertain. The germline CDR1 and CDR2 sequences are MGHRA and YSYEKL. The CDR3 is 13 residues long. Trimming removed 4 bases at V and 4 bases at J, with 8 bases between. The CDR3: CASSRGPGNTIYF. Written as DNA, the CDR3 is TGCGCCAGCAGCCGAGGACCCGGAAACACCATATATTTT.

The CDR3 protein is CASSGIPYNEQFF. Written as DNA, the CDR3 is TGTGCCAGCAGTGGTATTCCCTACAATGAGCAGTTCTTC. The rearrangement joins TRBV25-1 to TRBJ2-1, with D hard to call. Germline assignment: CDR1 MGHDK and CDR2 SYGVNS. Trimming pared 4 bases from V and 2 bases from J, leaving 6 bases between. The CDR3 spans 13 residues.